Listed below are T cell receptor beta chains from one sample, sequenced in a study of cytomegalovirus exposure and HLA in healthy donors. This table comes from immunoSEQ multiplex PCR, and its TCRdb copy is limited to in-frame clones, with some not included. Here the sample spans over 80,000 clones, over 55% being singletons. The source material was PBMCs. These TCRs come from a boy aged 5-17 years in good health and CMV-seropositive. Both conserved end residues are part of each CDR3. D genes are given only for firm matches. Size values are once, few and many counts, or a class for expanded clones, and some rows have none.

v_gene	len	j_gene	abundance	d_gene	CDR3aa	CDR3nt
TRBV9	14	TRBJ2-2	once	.	CASSVEGDGGELFF	TGTGCCAGCAGCGTAGAGGGGGATGGCGGGGAGCTGTTTTTT
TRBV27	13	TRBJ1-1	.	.	CASSFKEWTEAFF	TGTGCCAGCAGTTTTAAGGAGTGGACTGAAGCTTTCTTT
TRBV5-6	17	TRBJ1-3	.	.	CASSLDPTAFSGNTIYF	TGTGCCAGCAGCTTGGACCCTACAGCCTTCTCTGGAAACACCATATATTTT
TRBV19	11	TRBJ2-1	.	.	CASSTAGRGIF	TGTGCCTCCAGTACGGCGGGACGAGGAATCTTC
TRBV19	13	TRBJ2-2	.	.	CASSARGAGELFF	TGTGCCAGTAGCGCCAGGGGTGCCGGGGAGCTGTTTTTT
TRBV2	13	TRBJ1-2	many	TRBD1	CASSRTGVHGYTF	TGTGCCAGCAGCAGGACAGGGGTCCATGGCTACACCTTC
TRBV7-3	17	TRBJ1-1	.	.	CASSRMPGHLMNTEAFF	TGTGCCAGCAGCCGCATGCCGGGACACCTTATGAACACTGAAGCTTTCTTT
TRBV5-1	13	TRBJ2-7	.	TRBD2	CASSLGLASEQYF	TGCGCCAGCAGCCTGGGACTAGCCAGCGAGCAGTACTTC
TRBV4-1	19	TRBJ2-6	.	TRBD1	CASSQEEGGETAGANVLTF	TGCGCCAGCAGCCAAGAGGAAGGGGGCGAAACGGCTGGGGCCAACGTCCTGACTTTC
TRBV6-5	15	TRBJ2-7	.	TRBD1	CASIEGTGGSYEQYF	TGTGCCAGCATCGAAGGGACAGGAGGCTCCTACGAGCAGTACTTC
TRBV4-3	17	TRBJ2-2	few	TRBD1	CASSQDQGQGVPRELFF	TGCGCCAGCAGCCAAGATCAGGGACAGGGGGTCCCAAGGGAGCTGTTTTTT
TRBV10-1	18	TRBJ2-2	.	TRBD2	CASSVVSGGPRVTGELFF	TGCGCCAGCAGTGTCGTTAGCGGGGGCCCCCGGGTCACCGGGGAGCTGTTTTTT
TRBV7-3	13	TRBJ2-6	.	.	CASSQGGANVLTF	TGTGCCAGCAGCCAGGGTGGGGCCAACGTCCTGACTTTC
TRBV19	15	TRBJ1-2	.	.	CASSIDRLLLYGYTF	TGTGCCAGTAGTATAGACAGACTTCTACTCTATGGCTACACCTTC
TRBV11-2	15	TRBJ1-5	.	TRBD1	CASSQTGDGNQPQHF	TGTGCCAGCAGCCAGACAGGGGATGGCAATCAGCCCCAGCATTTT
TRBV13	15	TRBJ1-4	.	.	CASSLGGGFNEKLFF	TGTGCCAGCAGCTTAGGGGGGGGATTTAATGAAAAACTGTTTTTT
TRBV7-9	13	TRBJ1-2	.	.	CASSRDSAGGYTF	TGTGCCAGCAGCCGGGACTCAGCTGGGGGCTACACCTTC
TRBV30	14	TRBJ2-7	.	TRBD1	CACKPGTGHYEQYF	TGTGCCTGCAAACCCGGGACAGGGCACTACGAGCAGTACTTC
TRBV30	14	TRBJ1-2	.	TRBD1	CAWKGDRKRNGYTF	TGTGCCTGGAAGGGGGACAGGAAGCGTAATGGCTACACCTTC
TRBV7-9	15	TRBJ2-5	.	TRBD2	CASSPWTSVGETQYF	TGTGCCAGCAGCCCGTGGACTAGCGTAGGAGAGACCCAGTACTTC
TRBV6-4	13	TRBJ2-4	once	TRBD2	CASRAGTKNIQYF	TGTGCCAGCCGAGCGGGGACCAAAAACATTCAGTACTTC
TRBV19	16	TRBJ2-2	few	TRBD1	CASSIPRDSRTGELFF	TGTGCCAGTAGTATTCCCCGGGACAGTAGAACCGGGGAGCTGTTTTTT
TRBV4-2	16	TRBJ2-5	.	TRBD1	CASSHGTGPWVETQYF	TGTGCCAGCAGCCACGGGACAGGGCCGTGGGTGGAGACCCAGTACTTC
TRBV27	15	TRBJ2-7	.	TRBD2	CASSLEAGVVYEQYF	TGTGCCAGCAGTTTAGAAGCGGGGGTGGTCTACGAGCAGTACTTC
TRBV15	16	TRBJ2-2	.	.	CATSRYDSANTGELFF	TGTGCCACCAGCAGATACGACAGCGCGAACACCGGGGAGCTGTTTTTT
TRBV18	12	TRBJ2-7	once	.	CASSPGGDEQYF	TGTGCCAGCTCACCGGGTGGAGACGAGCAGTACTTC
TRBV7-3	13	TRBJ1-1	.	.	CASSSDRNTEAFF	TGTGCCAGCAGCTCGGACAGGAACACTGAAGCTTTCTTT
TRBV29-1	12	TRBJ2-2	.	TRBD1	CSARQGTGELFF	TGCAGCGCTAGACAGGGGACCGGGGAGCTGTTTTTT
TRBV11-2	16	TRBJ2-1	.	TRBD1	CASSLGGQSSYNEQFF	TGTGCCAGCAGCTTAGGGGGACAGAGCTCCTACAATGAGCAGTTCTTC
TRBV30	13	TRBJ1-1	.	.	CAWTLTENTEAFF	TGTGCCTGGACCTTGACAGAGAACACTGAAGCTTTCTTT
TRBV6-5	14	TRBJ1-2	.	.	CASSVNRDILRYPF	TGTGCCAGCAGTGTAAACCGGGACATTCTACGCTACCCCTTC
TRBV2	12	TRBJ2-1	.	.	CASRGDHNEQFF	TGTGCCAGCAGGGGCGACCACAATGAGCAGTTCTTC
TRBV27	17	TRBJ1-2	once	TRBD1	CASSARQGTTENYGYTF	TGTGCCAGCAGTGCTCGACAGGGGACTACCGAAAACTATGGCTACACCTTC
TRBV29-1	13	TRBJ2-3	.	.	CSVEAAVSDTQYF	TGCAGCGTTGAGGCGGCAGTTAGCGATACGCAGTATTTT
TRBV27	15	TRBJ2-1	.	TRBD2	CASSGRAVLYNEQFF	TGTGCCAGTAGCGGGAGGGCCGTATTATACAATGAGCAGTTCTTC
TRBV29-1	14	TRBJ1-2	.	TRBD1	CSVGGDRGGYGYTF	TGCAGCGTTGGCGGGGACAGGGGGGGCTATGGCTACACCTTC
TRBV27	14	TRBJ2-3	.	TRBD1	CASSWGQRSDTQYF	TGTGCCAGCAGTTGGGGACAGAGATCAGACACGCAGTATTTT
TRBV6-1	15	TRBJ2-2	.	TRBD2	CASIIAGTVTGELFF	TGTGCCAGCATAATAGCGGGGACGGTCACCGGGGAGCTGTTTTTT
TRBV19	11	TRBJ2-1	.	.	CASSTGFEQFF	TGTGCCAGTAGTACAGGTTTTGAGCAGTTCTTC
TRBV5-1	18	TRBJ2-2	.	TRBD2	CASSMGLAGGPSYGELFF	TGCGCCAGCAGCATGGGACTAGCGGGAGGGCCTTCCTACGGGGAGCTGTTTTTT
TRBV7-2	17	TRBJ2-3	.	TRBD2	CASSLVPAGGPTDTQYF	TGTGCCAGCAGCTTAGTCCCGGCGGGGGGGCCCACAGATACGCAGTATTTT
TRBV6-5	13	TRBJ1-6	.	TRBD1	CASTTGEGSPLNF	TGTGCCAGCACCACAGGGGAAGGTTCACCCCTCAACTTT
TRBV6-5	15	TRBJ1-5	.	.	CASSRGSHGGQPQHF	TGTGCCAGCAGTCGAGGGTCCCACGGAGGACAGCCCCAGCATTTT
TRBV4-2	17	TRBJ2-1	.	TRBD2	CASSQGSGGPSYNEQFF	TGTGCCAGCAGCCAAGGTAGCGGGGGGCCCTCCTACAATGAGCAGTTCTTC
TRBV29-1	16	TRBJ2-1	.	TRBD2	CSAPGASGNSYNEQFF	TGCAGCGCCCCGGGGGCTAGCGGGAACTCCTACAATGAGCAGTTCTTC
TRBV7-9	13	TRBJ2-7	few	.	CASSLVPLYEQYF	TGTGCCAGCAGCTTAGTACCTCTATACGAGCAGTACTTC
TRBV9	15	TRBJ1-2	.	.	CASSVGDFQDYGYTF	TGTGCCAGCAGCGTAGGGGACTTCCAGGACTATGGCTACACCTTC
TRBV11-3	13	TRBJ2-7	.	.	CASSLKSGYEQYF	TGTGCCAGCAGCTTAAAATCGGGGTACGAGCAGTACTTC
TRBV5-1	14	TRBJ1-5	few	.	CASSLGGGNQPQHF	TGCGCCAGCAGCTTGGGGGGCGGCAATCAGCCCCAGCATTTT
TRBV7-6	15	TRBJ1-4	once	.	CASSPRGTTNEKLFF	TGTGCCAGCAGCCCCCGGGGAACAACTAATGAAAAACTGTTTTTT
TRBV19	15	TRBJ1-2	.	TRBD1	CASSPSRDSSYGYTF	TGTGCCAGTAGCCCGAGCCGGGACAGTTCGTACGGCTACACCTTC
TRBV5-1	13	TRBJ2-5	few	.	CASSLKDQETQYF	TGCGCCAGCAGTCTAAAAGACCAAGAGACCCAGTACTTC
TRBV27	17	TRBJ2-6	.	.	CASSSTVGASGANVLTF	TGTGCCAGCAGTTCGACAGTCGGAGCCTCTGGGGCCAACGTCCTGACTTTC